The clone carrying this T cell receptor beta chain appeared a few times. The antigen remains unidentified. A single base separates this from a much larger clone, so it may be a read error. V lost 10 bases to trimming and J lost 4 bases, with 13 bases between them. The CDR3 sequence is 12 residues long. Looked up from germline, CDR1 is SGHRS and CDR2 is YFSETQ. This entry is derived from a study of post-analysis software for immune sequencing data. Overall study context: Multiple sclerosis in the patients followed relapsing-remitting, secondary progressive and progressive-relapsing courses. Study outcomes and limitations: Co-batched samples clustered tightly together by F measure. Those with multiple sclerosis, the patient group, showed significantly lower normalized Chao1 diversity than controls. Included in a set of roughly five TRBV segments more frequent in patients than controls were TRBV5-6, TRBV5-1 and TRBV20-1.

Prepared TCR beta cDNA libraries contained unique molecular identifiers. TCRdb used MiXCR to reprocess the PCR reads, holding one entry per CDR3 protein. Counted here are about 260,000 distinct CDR3 sequences, 36% occurring once; the ten biggest clones make up around 4.8%. The sequence was obtained from a girl aged 5-17 years with multiple sclerosis. Sequences were obtained from blood. The V and J genes are TRBV5-1 and TRBJ2-3; the D gene is possibly TRBD1 (5 bases). The CDR3 region has the DNA TGCGCCGGCGCATCAGGGTCAGATACGCAGTATTTT. The encoded protein is CAGASGSDTQYF.